The present T cell receptor beta chain was sequenced within a study of CD8+CD57+ T cells in acquired aplastic anemia. The V end lost 6 bases, the J end lost 5 bases, and 17 bases lay between the germline ends. This CDR3 is 15 amino acids long. In germline, CDR1 is SNHLY, CDR2 FYNNEI. The template used for profiling TCR beta VDJ and CDR3 was genomic DNA. TCRdb reprocessed the reads via MiXCR and lists one record per CDR3 protein. Of 150,000 to 200,000 distinct CDR3 sequences in the sample, more than 45% were seen once. Findings and limits, study-wide: Patients and controls had in common some 30 CD8+ CDR3 sequences.

Sequencing was done on patients that had shown CD8+CD57+ cell expansion by flow cytometry. Severe acquired aplastic anemia was present in every patient. As concerns this clonotype: Its antigen is not known.

The chain recombines TRBV2 with TRBJ1-5; weak D call: TRBD1 (5 bases). The sequence derives from a human donor with aplastic anemia. Sequenced input: sorted CD4+, CD8+, or CD8+CD57+ T cells (not recorded which) from PBMCs. The CDR3 coding sequence is TGTGCCAGCAGAACCAGGAGGCAGGGCGATCAGCCCCAGCATTTT. This translates into CASRTRRQGDQPQHF.